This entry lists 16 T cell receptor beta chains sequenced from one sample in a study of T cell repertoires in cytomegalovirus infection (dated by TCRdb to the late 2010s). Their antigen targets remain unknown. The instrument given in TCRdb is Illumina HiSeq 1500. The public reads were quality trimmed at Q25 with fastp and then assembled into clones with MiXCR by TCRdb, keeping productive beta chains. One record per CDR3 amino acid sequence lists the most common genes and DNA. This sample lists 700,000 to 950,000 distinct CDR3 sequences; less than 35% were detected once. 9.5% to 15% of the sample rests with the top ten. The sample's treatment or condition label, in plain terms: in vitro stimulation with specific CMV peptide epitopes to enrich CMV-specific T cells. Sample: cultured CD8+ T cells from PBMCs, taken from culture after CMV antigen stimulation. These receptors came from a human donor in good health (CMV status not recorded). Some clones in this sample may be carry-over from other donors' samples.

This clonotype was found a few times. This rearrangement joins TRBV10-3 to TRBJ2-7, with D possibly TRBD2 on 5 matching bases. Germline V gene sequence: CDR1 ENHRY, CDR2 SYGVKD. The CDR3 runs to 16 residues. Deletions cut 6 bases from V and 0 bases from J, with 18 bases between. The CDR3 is CAISILDGKHSYEQYF. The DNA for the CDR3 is TGTGCCATCAGCATACTAGACGGCAAGCACTCCTACGAGCAGTACTTC.

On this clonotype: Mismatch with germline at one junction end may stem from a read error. The CDR3 protein is CASSLPPGRLIF. The CDR3 coding sequence is TGTGCCAGCAGCCTTCCTCCAGGGAGGTTGATCTTC. This chain joins TRBV14 and TRBJ2-1; tentatively, D is TRBD2 (6 bases). Germline V gene lookup returns CDR1 SGHDN and CDR2 FVKESK. The CDR3 has 12 residues.

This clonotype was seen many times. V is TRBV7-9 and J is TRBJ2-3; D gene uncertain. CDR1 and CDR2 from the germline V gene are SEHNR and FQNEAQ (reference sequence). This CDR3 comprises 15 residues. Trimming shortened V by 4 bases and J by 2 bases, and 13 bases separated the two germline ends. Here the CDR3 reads CASSSGARFTDTQYF. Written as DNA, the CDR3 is TGTGCCAGCAGCTCCGGAGCCAGGTTCACAGATACGCAGTATTTT.

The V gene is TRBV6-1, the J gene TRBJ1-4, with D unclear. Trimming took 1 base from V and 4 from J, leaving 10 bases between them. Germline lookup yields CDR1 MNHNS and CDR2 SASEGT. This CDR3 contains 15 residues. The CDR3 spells CASSEVRPDNEKLFF. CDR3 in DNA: TGTGCCAGCAGTGAAGTGAGGCCAGATAATGAAAAACTGTTTTTT.

Written as DNA, the CDR3 is TGCGCCAGCAGCCAACCACCGGGACTAGCGGGGGAAGAGACCCAGTACTTC. This codes for CASSQPPGLAGEETQYF. The rearrangement links TRBV4-1 to TRBJ2-5, with 14 bases aligning to TRBD2. Per germline, CDR1 MGHRA and CDR2 YSYEKL. V lost 2 bases, J lost 3 bases, and 5 bases stayed unmatched. The CDR3 contains 17 residues.

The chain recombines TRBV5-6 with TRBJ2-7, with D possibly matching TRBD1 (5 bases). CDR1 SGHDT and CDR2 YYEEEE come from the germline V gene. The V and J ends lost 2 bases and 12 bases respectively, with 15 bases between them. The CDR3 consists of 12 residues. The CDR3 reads CASSFIFRDVYF. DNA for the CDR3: TGTGCCAGCAGCTTTATTTTCAGGGATGTGTACTTC.

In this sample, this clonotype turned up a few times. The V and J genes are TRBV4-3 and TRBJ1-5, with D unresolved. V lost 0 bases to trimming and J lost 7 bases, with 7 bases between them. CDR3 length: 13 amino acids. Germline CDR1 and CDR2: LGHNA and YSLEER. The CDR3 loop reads CASSQDQVQPQHF. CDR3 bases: TGCGCCAGCAGCCAAGACCAAGTCCAGCCCCAGCATTTT.

CDR3 bases: TGTGCCACCGGGGGCTCCCATGGCTACACCTTC. This translates into CATGGSHGYTF. This sequence joins TRBV2 and TRBJ1-2, with D possibly TRBD1 on 6 matching bases. The CDR3 is 11 amino acids. The germline V and J ends were trimmed by 10 bases and 6 bases, with 12 bases remaining between them. CDR1 and CDR2 (germline): SNHLY, FYNNEI. Full variable domain (missing parts from reference TRBV2 and TRBJ1-2): EPEVTQTPSHQVTQMGQEVILRCVPISNHLYFYWYRQILGQKVEFLVSFYNNEISEKSEIFDDQFSVERPDGSNFTLKIRSTKLEDSAMYFCATGGSHGYTFGSGTRLTVV.

CDR3 residues: CASSWELYNEQFF. Written as DNA, the CDR3 is TGCGCCAGCAGCTGGGAATTATACAATGAGCAGTTCTTC. The chain combines TRBV5-1 with TRBJ2-1, with D uncertain. The CDR3 runs 13 residues. Deletions cut 3 bases from V and 4 bases from J, with 8 bases between. Germline V gene lookup returns CDR1 SGHRS and CDR2 YFSETQ.

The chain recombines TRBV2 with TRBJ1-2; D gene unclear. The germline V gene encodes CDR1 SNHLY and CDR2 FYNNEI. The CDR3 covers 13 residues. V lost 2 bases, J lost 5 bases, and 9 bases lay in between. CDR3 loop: CASSETLLYGYTF. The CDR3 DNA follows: TGTGCCAGCAGTGAAACCCTCCTATATGGCTACACCTTC.

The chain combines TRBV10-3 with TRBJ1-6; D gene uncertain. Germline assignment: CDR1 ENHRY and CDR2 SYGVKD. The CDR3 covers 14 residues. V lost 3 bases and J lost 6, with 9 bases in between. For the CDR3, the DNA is TGTGCCATCAGTGAAAGGACCGTTAATTCACCCCTCCACTTT. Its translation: CAISERTVNSPLHF.

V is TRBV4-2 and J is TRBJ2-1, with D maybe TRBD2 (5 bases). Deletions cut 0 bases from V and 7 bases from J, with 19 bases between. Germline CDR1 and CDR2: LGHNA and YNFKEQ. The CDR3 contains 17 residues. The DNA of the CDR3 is TGTGCCAGCAGCCAAGATCCCCCCGGGGTCGCGGCGAATGAGCAGTTCTTC. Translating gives CASSQDPPGVAANEQFF.

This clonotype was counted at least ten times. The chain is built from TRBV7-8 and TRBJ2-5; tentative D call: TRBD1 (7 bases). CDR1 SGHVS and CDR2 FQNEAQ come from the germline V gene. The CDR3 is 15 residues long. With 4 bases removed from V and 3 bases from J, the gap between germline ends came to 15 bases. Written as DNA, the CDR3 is TGTGCCAGCAGCTACTGGACAGGAGGGAAAGAGACCCAGTACTTC. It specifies CASSYWTGGKETQYF.

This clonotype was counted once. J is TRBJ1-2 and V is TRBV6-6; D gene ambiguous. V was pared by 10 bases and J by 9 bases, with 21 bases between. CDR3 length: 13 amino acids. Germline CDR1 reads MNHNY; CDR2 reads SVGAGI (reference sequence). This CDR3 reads CANTDTQKASYTF. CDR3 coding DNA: TGTGCCAACACCGACACTCAAAAGGCAAGCTACACCTTC.

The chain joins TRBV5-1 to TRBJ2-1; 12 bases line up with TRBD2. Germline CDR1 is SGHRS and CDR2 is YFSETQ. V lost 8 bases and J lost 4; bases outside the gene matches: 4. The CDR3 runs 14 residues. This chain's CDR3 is CASRLAGVYNEQFF. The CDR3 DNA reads TGCGCCAGTAGACTAGCGGGGGTGTACAATGAGCAGTTCTTC. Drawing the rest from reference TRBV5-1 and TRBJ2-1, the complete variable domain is KAGVTQTPRYLIKTRGQQVTLSCSPISGHRSVSWYQQTPGQGLQFLFEYFSETQRNKGNFPGRFSGRQFSNSRSEMNVSTLELGDSALYLCASRLAGVYNEQFFGPGTRLTVL.

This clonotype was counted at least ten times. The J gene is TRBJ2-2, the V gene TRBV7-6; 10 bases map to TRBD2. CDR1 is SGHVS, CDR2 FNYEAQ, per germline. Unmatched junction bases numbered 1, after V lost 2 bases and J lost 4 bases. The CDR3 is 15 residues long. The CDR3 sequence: CASSLSGGGTGELFF. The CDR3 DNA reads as TGTGCCAGCAGCTTAAGCGGGGGGGGCACCGGGGAGCTGTTTTTT.